These 27 T cell receptor beta chains were sequenced from one sample in a study of blood T cells in healthy people across ages. PCR was performed a second time for roughly 6 to 12 cycles using a sample-barcoded 5' primer and a J-beta primer mix. TCRdb processed the 5' RACE reads anew with MiXCR; each CDR3 protein has one entry. Of roughly 730,000 distinct CDR3 sequences listed, 45% to 70% are singletons. The material sequenced was blood. Every receptor here comes from a man between 40 and 49 years old in good health.

This clonotype came up many times. CDR3 loop: CASRESSGSSYEQYF. CDR3 sequence (DNA): TGTGCCAGCAGAGAATCTAGCGGGAGCTCCTACGAGCAGTACTTC. The rearrangement links TRBV12-3 or TRBV12-4 to TRBJ2-7, with TRBD2 identical over 10 bases. V was pared by 6 bases and J by 0 bases, with 5 bases of the junction left unmatched. The CDR3 runs 15 residues.

This clonotype was recorded a few times. V and J are TRBV12-3 or TRBV12-4 and TRBJ1-5; no definite D call. The CDR3 sequence is 14 residues long. V dropped 5 bases and J dropped 5 bases, with 13 bases sitting between them. CDR3 nucleotides: TGTGCCAGCAGTGTCAGGAGGGCGGATCAGCCCCAGCATTTT. Translation: CASSVRRADQPQHF.

The CDR3 nucleotides are TGCAGCGGGGGAGGGGATAACTATGGCTACACCTTC. Translated, it gives CSGGGDNYGYTF. The gene calls are TRBV29-1 and TRBJ1-2; tentatively, D is TRBD1 (5 bases). The CDR3 covers 12 residues. Trimming took 7 bases from V and 1 from J, leaving 10 bases between them. Per germline, CDR1 SQVTM and CDR2 ANQGSEA.

The chain uses TRBV3-1 and TRBJ2-7, with TRBD2 matching over 7 bases. Germline values: CDR1 LGHDT, CDR2 YNNKEL (reference sequence). V dropped 5 bases and J dropped 6; count of bases not matched to a gene: 10. This CDR3 has 14 residues. CDR3 sequence reads: CASSGTRAGVEQYF. The CDR3 DNA sequence: TGTGCCAGCAGCGGTACGCGGGCGGGGGTCGAGCAGTACTTC.

This clonotype was found a few times. J is TRBJ2-5 and V is TRBV7-2, with TRBD2 identical over 10 bases. The J call is uncertain, as TRBJ2-7 better fits the DNA end. The CDR3 is 15 residues long. Germline V lookup: CDR1 SGHTA, CDR2 FQGNSA. CDR3 in DNA: TGTGCCAGCAGCTTAGCGTCACTAGCGGGGAACGAGCAGTACTTC. Protein: CASSLASLAGNEQYF.

For this clonotype: The junction does not match germline at one end; this may be a read error. V and J are TRBV7-2 and TRBJ2-3; D is perhaps TRBD1 or TRBD2 (5 bases each). The length of the CDR3 is 16 residues. The germline CDR1 and CDR2 sequences are SGHTA and FQGNSA. CDR3 region: CASSLGGGSNTDTQYF. CDR3 DNA sequence: TGTGCCAGCAGTTTAGGTGGGGGAAGCAACACAGATACGCAGTATTTT.

The V and J genes are TRBV7-8 and TRBJ1-2; D remains ambiguous. Germline CDR1 reads SGHVS; CDR2 reads FQNEAQ. CDR3 size: 13 residues. V lost 5 bases and J 4 bases, leaving 11 bases between the germline ends. CDR3 residues: CASSPRRIYGYTF. The DNA of the CDR3 is TGTGCCAGCAGCCCCCGAAGGATCTATGGCTACACCTTC. Variable domain in full (rest from reference TRBV7-8 and TRBJ1-2): GAGVSQSPRYKVAKRGQDVALRCDPISGHVSLFWYQQALGQGPEFLTYFQNEAQLDKSGLPSDRFFAERPEGSVSTLKIQRTQQEDSAVYLCASSPRRIYGYTFGSGTRLTVV.

This sequence joins TRBV11-2 and TRBJ2-1; D unresolved. This CDR3 region has 15 residues. Trimming left V 5 bases short and J 6 bases short, with 17 bases between. Germline loops: CDR1 SGHAT, CDR2 FQNNGV. The CDR3 spells CASSPNTDLFNEQFF. CDR3 coding DNA: TGTGCCAGCAGCCCGAACACGGACCTCTTCAATGAGCAGTTCTTC.

This chain uses TRBV9 with TRBJ2-1; maybe TRBD1 (6 bases). Trimming took 0 bases from V and 1 from J, leaving 11 bases between them. Germline loops: CDR1 SGDLS, CDR2 YYNGEE. The CDR3 consists of 16 residues. CDR3 loop: CASSVGSTGSYNEQFF. For the CDR3, the DNA is TGTGCCAGCAGCGTAGGGTCAACAGGGTCCTACAATGAGCAGTTCTTC.

This rearrangement joins TRBV28 to TRBJ2-7, with 8 bases fitting TRBD1. The CDR3 spans 15 residues. Germline assignment: CDR1 MDHEN and CDR2 SYDVKM. V lost 5 bases to trimming and J lost 1 base; unmatched junction nucleotides: 7. Here the CDR3 DNA reads TGTGCCAGCAGTATGCGTCGACAGGGGTCCTACGAGCAGTACTTC. Translation: CASSMRRQGSYEQYF.

The rearrangement links TRBV20-1 to TRBJ2-7, with D possibly matching TRBD1 (5 bases). Germline assignment: CDR1 DFQATT and CDR2 SNEGSKA (reference sequence). The CDR3 length is 11 residues. Trimming took 5 bases from V and 0 from J, leaving 5 bases between them. The CDR3 sequence: CSAQGSYEQYF. The CDR3 nucleotides read TGCAGTGCTCAGGGCTCCTACGAGCAGTACTTC.

The rearrangement uses TRBV9 and TRBJ2-6; possible D gene TRBD2, 5 bases. This CDR3 spans 21 amino acids. Germline V CDR1 and CDR2: SGDLS, YYNGEE. V lost 4 bases and J 1 base, leaving 27 bases between the germline ends. Written as DNA, the CDR3 is TGTGCCAGCAGCCCCCAAGTATTGAGGGCACAACCACTATCTGGGGCCAACGTCCTGACTTTC. Protein sequence: CASSPQVLRAQPLSGANVLTF.

This clonotype has only a few counts. The rearrangement links TRBV24-1 to TRBJ2-7, with 9 bases lining up with TRBD2. The CDR3 has 17 residues. After removal of 4 bases from V and 7 bases from J, the junction contained 16 bases not matched to a gene. Germline CDR1 KGHDR, CDR2 SFDVKD. The CDR3: CATSDHDLAGTYNEQYF. CDR3 DNA sequence: TGTGCCACCAGTGACCACGACCTAGCGGGGACCTACAATGAGCAGTACTTC.

V gene TRBV15 combines with J gene TRBJ1-4; D unclear. V gave up 1 base and J gave up 3 bases, with 9 bases separating them. Germline CDR1 reads LNHNV; CDR2 reads YYDKDF (reference sequence). The CDR3 extends over 15 amino acids. CDR3 nucleotides: TGTGCCACCAGCAGAGGACTACAACCTAATGAAAAACTGTTTTTT. Translation: CATSRGLQPNEKLFF.

This clonotype was seen many times. This may stem from a read error, because a much larger clone lies one nucleotide away. The CDR3 region is CASSQDLSDGDEQYF. The CDR3 region has the DNA TGCGCCAGCAGCCAAGACCTAAGCGATGGAGATGAGCAGTACTTC. The chain carries TRBV4-3 and TRBJ2-5; no firm D call. Germline V gene lookup returns CDR1 LGHNA and CDR2 YSLEER. CDR3 size: 15 residues. Trimming took 0 bases from V and 11 from J, leaving 19 bases between them.

DNA of the CDR3: TGTGCCACGAGACCACTAGCGGGATACGACGAGCAGTACTTC. This gives the protein CATRPLAGYDEQYF. The rearrangement links TRBV10-3 to TRBJ2-7; TRBD2 agrees at 10 bases. V was clipped by 10 bases and J by 5 bases; unmatched bases: 11. The germline gives CDR1 ENHRY, CDR2 SYGVKD. The CDR3 contains 14 residues.

The CDR3 DNA reads TGTGCCAGCAGCGTAGGCGGCAGGGCGGATTCACCCCTCCACTTT. Translation: CASSVGGRADSPLHF. The genes are TRBV9 and TRBJ1-6; a possible D gene is TRBD1 (5 bases). Germline assignment: CDR1 SGDLS and CDR2 YYNGEE. There are 15 residues in the CDR3. Trimming cost V 0 bases and J 8 bases, with 12 bases left between them.

This chain uses TRBV5-4 with TRBJ2-5, with D possibly matching TRBD1 (8 bases). The V gene's germline CDR1 is SGHNT and CDR2 YYREEE (reference sequence). Trimming shortened V by 4 bases and J by 2 bases, and 15 bases separated the two germline ends. The CDR3 sequence is 15 residues long. CDR3 nucleotides: TGTGCCAGCAGCGGGAGGGACAGGAGTCAAGAGACCCAGTACTTC. Its protein product is CASSGRDRSQETQYF.

The chain recombines TRBV7-2 with TRBJ2-1, with 7 bases fitting TRBD1. Per germline, CDR1 SGHTA and CDR2 FQGNSA. Trimming removed 2 bases from V and 13 bases from J; junction bases left unmatched: 8. The CDR3 totals 13 residues. CDR3 sequence reads: CASSLNGQETQFF. The CDR3, as DNA: TGTGCCAGCAGCTTAAACGGACAGGAGACCCAGTTCTTC.

This clonotype was recorded only once. A read error may produce the germline difference seen at one junction end. The chain couples TRBV6-1 to TRBJ2-7; D is unclear. The V gene's germline CDR1 is MNHNS and CDR2 SASEGT. This CDR3 has 13 amino acids. CDR3 loop: CTSSVPWAYEQYF. The DNA for the CDR3 is TGTACCAGCAGTGTCCCTTGGGCGTACGAGCAGTACTTC.

In nucleotides, the CDR3 is TGCAGTGCCGCCAGGGGCGCTGAAGCTTTCTTT. The encoded protein is CSAARGAEAFF. The rearrangement links TRBV20-1 to TRBJ1-1; D is possibly TRBD1 (6 bases). The CDR3 spans 11 residues. The germline V gene has CDR1 DFQATT and CDR2 SNEGSKA (reference sequence). V was cut by 6 bases and J by 6 bases, with 11 bases left in between.

This rearrangement joins TRBV6-5 to TRBJ2-5; D is perhaps TRBD1 (5 bases). The CDR3 has 17 amino acids. Germline V CDR1 and CDR2: MNHEY, SVGAGI. V was shortened by 0 bases and J by 7 bases, with 21 bases between the two germline ends. In nucleotides, the CDR3 is TGTGCCAGCAGTTACTCGAAGGGCCCGACTCAGGGCGGGACCCAGTACTTC. As protein: CASSYSKGPTQGGTQYF.

Turning to this clonotype: One end of the junction varies from germline; a read error may be responsible. The chain recombines TRBV5-1 with TRBJ2-3; possibly TRBD1 or TRBD2 for D (5 bases each). Per germline, CDR1 SGHRS and CDR2 YFSETQ. The CDR3 contains 15 residues. As DNA, the CDR3 is TGCGCCAGTAGCTATAACGGGGACCCCACAGATACGCAGTATTTT. Protein sequence: CASSYNGDPTDTQYF.

V is TRBV7-8 and J is TRBJ2-1; D perhaps matches TRBD2 (6 bases). The CDR3 runs 15 residues. Germline CDR1 reads SGHVS; CDR2 reads FQNEAQ. The V gene lost 6 bases and the J gene lost 1 base, with 13 bases spanning the gap. CDR3 bases: TGTGCCAGCAGAAAAGCGGGCGATTCCTACAATGAGCAGTTCTTC. The encoded protein is CASRKAGDSYNEQFF. Based on the CDR3 plus reference TRBV7-8 and TRBJ2-1, the full variable domain is GAGVSQSPRYKVAKRGQDVALRCDPISGHVSLFWYQQALGQGPEFLTYFQNEAQLDKSGLPSDRFFAERPEGSVSTLKIQRTQQEDSAVYLCASRKAGDSYNEQFFGPGTRLTVL.

This clonotype was detected only a few times. CDR3 region: CASSQTSITEAFF. CDR3 DNA sequence: TGTGCCAGCAGCCAAACCTCAATAACCGAAGCTTTCTTT. The chain joins TRBV3-1 to TRBJ1-1; D is unclear. Deletions cut 2 bases from V and 8 bases from J, with 12 bases between. Germline-derived CDR1 and CDR2 are LGHDT and YNNKEL (reference sequence). The CDR3 is 13 amino acids.

J is TRBJ2-3 and V is TRBV11-1; possible D gene TRBD1, 5 bases. CDR3 length equals 15 residues. Looked up from germline, CDR1 is SGHAT and CDR2 is FQDESV (reference sequence). Trimming left V 4 bases short and J 10 bases short, with 21 bases between. The CDR3 region is CASSSGHSADGAQYF. The CDR3 DNA reads TGTGCCAGCAGCTCCGGACACTCTGCCGACGGAGCGCAGTATTTT.

Details on this clonotype: One end of the junction does not line up with germline, which may come from a read error. CDR3 sequence (DNA): TGCAGTGCTAGACCCGGACAGGGGGTGACCTATGGCCACACCTTC. It specifies CSARPGQGVTYGHTF. The chain has TRBV20-1 and TRBJ1-2; TRBD1 matches at 10 bases. This CDR3 has 15 amino acids. Germline V gene data show CDR1 as DFQATT and CDR2 as SNEGSKA (reference sequence).